These 21 T cell receptor beta chains originate from one sample sequenced in a study of blood T cell repertoires in COVID-19. The method was immunoSEQ multiplex PCR; TCRdb's version includes in-frame clones alone and lacks a portion of them. The table lists about 44,000 clones, under 90% of them singletons. Specimen: peripheral blood. The receptors here all came from a woman in her seventies with acute or convalescent COVID-19.

In this sample, this clone turned up once. The rearrangement joins TRBV5-4 to TRBJ2-1, with a weak D call TRBD1 (6 bases). CDR1 and CDR2 from the germline V gene are SGHNT and YYREEE (reference sequence). The germline V and J ends were trimmed by 4 bases and 7 bases, with 15 bases remaining between them. The CDR3 length is 14 residues. The CDR3 reads CASSPPRGWNEQFF. For the CDR3, the DNA is TGTGCCAGCAGCCCCCCCAGGGGTTGGAATGAGCAGTTCTTC. The full variable domain, with the rest looked up from reference TRBV5-4 and TRBJ2-1, is ETGVTQSPTHLIKTRGQQVTLRCSSQSGHNTVSWYQQALGQGPQFIFQYYREEENGRGNFPPRFSGLQFPNYSSELNVNALELDDSALYLCASSPPRGWNEQFFGPGTRLTVL.

This clone was counted between two and nine times. The chain recombines TRBV7-9 with TRBJ2-7; 8 bases match TRBD2. The V and J ends lost 2 bases and 7 bases, in that order; junction bases with no gene match: 7. CDR1 is SEHNR and CDR2 is FQNEAQ in the germline V gene (reference sequence). The CDR3 spans 14 residues. The CDR3 nucleotides are TGTGCCAGCAGCTTATCGGGAGCGGGAGAGGAGCAGTACTTC. It specifies CASSLSGAGEEQYF.

The chain couples TRBV4-3 to TRBJ1-6; D possibly corresponds to TRBD1 (5 bases). This CDR3 contains 14 residues. Germline CDR1 LGHNA, CDR2 YSLEER. Trimming left V 2 bases short and J 6 bases short, with 8 bases between. CDR3 DNA sequence: TGCGCCAGCAGCCAACCAGGGCTTAATTCACCCCTCCACTTT. Protein sequence: CASSQPGLNSPLHF.

The V gene is TRBV29-1, the J gene TRBJ2-7, with 8 positions matching TRBD1. The trim removed 6 bases at V and 7 bases at J, leaving 11 bases unmatched. Germline V gene data show CDR1 as SQVTM and CDR2 as ANQGSEA. The length of the CDR3 is 13 residues. CDR3 nucleotide sequence: TGCAGCGTCCACGGACAGGGATTGAGGGAGCAGTACTTC. Residues: CSVHGQGLREQYF.

The J gene is TRBJ1-1, the V gene TRBV28, with D perhaps matching TRBD1 (5 bases). This CDR3 is built from 13 residues. V dropped 5 bases and J dropped 2 bases, with 9 bases sitting between them. Germline CDR1 and CDR2: MDHEN and SYDVKM. CDR3: CASSRTTNTEAFF. Here the CDR3 DNA reads TGTGCCAGCAGTCGGACAACCAACACTGAAGCTTTCTTT.

The chain couples TRBV7-9 to TRBJ2-3; 8 bases fit TRBD2. The CDR3 runs to 15 residues. Germline V gene data show CDR1 as SEHNR and CDR2 as FQNEAQ (reference sequence). J lost 2 bases, V lost 2 bases, and 3 bases had no gene match. The CDR3, as DNA: TGTGCCAGCAGCTTAACGGGACTAGACACAGATACGCAGTATTTT. It codes for CASSLTGLDTDTQYF.

The chain links TRBV19 to TRBJ2-5; D may be TRBD2 (6 bases). Germline-derived CDR1 and CDR2 are LNHDA and SQIVND (reference sequence). Trimming removed 2 bases from V and 4 bases from J, with 14 bases in between. The CDR3 sequence is 15 residues long. CDR3 sequence (DNA): TGTGCCAGTAGTATAAGAAGGGACTTCAGAGAGACCCAGTACTTC. Translated: CASSIRRDFRETQYF.

The chain links TRBV9 to TRBJ2-5; 12 bases match TRBD2. This CDR3 has 16 residues. Trimming at V came to 0 bases and at J to 4 bases, leaving 4 bases not matched to a gene. The V gene's germline CDR1 is SGDLS and CDR2 YYNGEE. The CDR3 nucleotides read TGTGCCAGCAGCGTAGCTAGCGGGAGGGCCTTAGAGACCCAGTACTTC. It codes for CASSVASGRALETQYF.

The V and J genes are TRBV7-9 and TRBJ2-5, with TRBD1 matching 7 bases. Germline lookup yields CDR1 SEHNR and CDR2 FQNEAQ (reference sequence). This CDR3 contains 14 residues. Trimming at V came to 4 bases and at J to 4 bases, leaving 6 bases not matched to a gene. CDR3 loop: CASSSLDRAETQYF. The CDR3, as DNA: TGTGCCAGCAGCTCCCTAGACAGGGCAGAGACCCAGTACTTC.

The chain is built from TRBV27 and TRBJ2-2; possible D gene TRBD2, 7 bases. The CDR3 extends over 18 amino acids. Trimming stripped 5 bases from V and 4 bases from J, with 23 bases between. Germline CDR1 reads MNHEY; CDR2 reads SMNVEV (reference sequence). In nucleotides, the CDR3 is TGTGCCAGCAGTCGGAGGGGCAGCGGGACCAGGGGCACCGGGGAGCTGTTTTTT. Protein product: CASSRRGSGTRGTGELFF.

This clone occurred once. The V gene is TRBV5-1, the J gene TRBJ2-4, with 9 bases aligning to TRBD2. CDR1 is SGHRS, CDR2 YFSETQ, per germline. J lost 6 bases, V lost 1 base, and 8 bases had no gene match. This CDR3 has 16 residues. The CDR3 region is CASSLLPGTSINIQYF. CDR3 nucleotides: TGCGCCAGCAGCTTGCTTCCCGGGACTAGCATAAACATTCAGTACTTC.

The chain is built from TRBV28 and TRBJ1-4; D not certain. The V end was cut by 5 bases, the J end by 5 bases, with 12 bases between. The CDR3 has 14 residues. Germline loops: CDR1 MDHEN, CDR2 SYDVKM. The CDR3, as DNA: TGTGCCAGCAGTCCCCCCAGGCAGAATGAAAAACTGTTTTTT. It codes for CASSPPRQNEKLFF. Drawing the rest from reference TRBV28 and TRBJ1-4, the complete variable domain is DVKVTQSSRYLVKRTGEKVFLECVQDMDHENMFWYRQDPGLGLRLIYFSYDVKMKEKGDIPEGYSVSREKKERFSLILESASTNQTSMYLCASSPPRQNEKLFFGSGTQLSVL.

This rearrangement joins TRBV10-2 to TRBJ2-3; 14 bases align to TRBD2. J lost 5 bases, V lost 1 base, and 2 bases had no gene match. The germline CDR1 and CDR2 sequences are WSHSY and SAAADI. The CDR3 is 16 residues long. Here the CDR3 DNA reads TGCGCCAGCAGTGAGTGGACTAGCGGGAGGCGAGATACGCAGTATTTT. The encoded protein is CASSEWTSGRRDTQYF.

The chain is built from TRBV29-1 and TRBJ2-1; 10 positions agree with TRBD2. The germline gives CDR1 SQVTM, CDR2 ANQGSEA. The length of the CDR3 is 12 residues. Trimming at V came to 7 bases and at J to 6 bases, leaving 3 bases not matched to a gene. The chain's CDR3 is CSAASGSNEQFF. The CDR3 region has the DNA TGCAGCGCGGCTAGCGGGAGCAATGAGCAGTTCTTC.

The chain recombines TRBV4-1 with TRBJ1-4; D call uncertain. CDR1 is MGHRA, CDR2 YSYEKL, per germline. CDR3 size: 15 residues. The germline V and J ends were trimmed by 1 base and 0 bases, with 6 bases remaining between them. CDR3 sequence (DNA): TGCGCCAGCAGCCAAGGAGAGTCAACTAATGAAAAACTGTTTTTT. Residues: CASSQGESTNEKLFF.

As for this clone: An end of the junction does not agree with germline; a read error may underlie this. This rearrangement joins TRBV7-2 to TRBJ2-7; D possibly corresponds to TRBD1 (6 bases). Germline values: CDR1 SGHTA, CDR2 FQGNSA. The CDR3 totals 15 residues. In DNA form, the CDR3 reads TGTGCCAGCAGCAACAGGGATTCCTTCTCCAACGAGCAGTACTTC. Encoded protein: CASSNRDSFSNEQYF. The variable domain in full, with the rest retrieved from reference TRBV7-2 and TRBJ2-7, is GAGVSQSPSNKVTEKGKDVELRCDPISGHTALYWYRQSLGQGLEFLIYFQGNSAPDKSGLPSDRFSAERTGGSVSTLTIQRTQQEDSAVYLCASSNRDSFSNEQYFGPGTRLTVT.

The chain has TRBV6-5 and TRBJ2-5; D not certain. Germline V gene sequence: CDR1 MNHEY, CDR2 SVGAGI. Trimming shortened V by 6 bases and J by 5 bases, and 10 bases separated the two germline ends. The CDR3 length is 12 residues. Here the CDR3 reads CASREPRETQYF. The DNA of the CDR3 is TGTGCCAGCAGGGAGCCCCGGGAGACCCAGTACTTC.

The rearrangement links TRBV6-5 to TRBJ1-2, with 8 bases aligning to TRBD1. The CDR3 is 15 residues long. Losses at the gene ends were 6 bases for V and 4 bases for J; bases not matched to a gene: 10. Germline CDR1 and CDR2: MNHEY and SVGAGI. The chain's CDR3 is CASRSGGTGFYGYTF. Written as DNA, the CDR3 is TGTGCCAGCAGATCGGGCGGGACAGGCTTCTATGGCTACACCTTC.

The chain employs TRBV19 and TRBJ2-3; TRBD2 matches at 10 bases. The CDR3 totals 17 residues. Germline V CDR1 and CDR2: LNHDA, SQIVND (reference sequence). The V and J ends lost 5 bases and 2 bases, in that order; junction bases with no gene match: 10. As DNA, the CDR3 is TGTGCCAGTAGTCCAAGGGGGACTAGCGTGGCCACAGATACGCAGTATTTT. Translation gives CASSPRGTSVATDTQYF.

The chain is built from TRBV5-5 and TRBJ2-3, with no clear D. Deletions cut 2 bases from V and 7 bases from J, with 8 bases between. Germline loops: CDR1 SGHKS, CDR2 YYEKEE (reference sequence). This CDR3 is 12 amino acids long. Here the CDR3 reads CASSLNSNTQYF. In DNA, the CDR3 is TGTGCCAGCAGCTTAAACTCGAATACGCAGTATTTT.

The V and J genes are TRBV7-2 and TRBJ1-5; D is uncertain. The CDR3 loop spans 19 amino acids. Trimming left V 2 bases short and J 0 bases short, with 20 bases between. Germline CDR1 reads SGHTA; CDR2 reads FQGNSA. This CDR3 is CASSLQVQVQTYSNQPQHF. The CDR3 DNA reads as TGTGCCAGCAGCTTACAGGTGCAGGTCCAAACTTATAGCAATCAGCCCCAGCATTTT.